The 22 T cell receptor beta chains presented below share a single source sample, sequenced in a study of T-cell memory formation after mild COVID-19. MiXCR was run by TCRdb on the 5' RACE reads, yielding one entry per CDR3 protein. The data contain under 300,000 distinct CDR3 sequences, 8% to 10% of them singletons. Sequencing was done on a sample of PBMCs or a T cell subset sorted from them (not recorded which). The receptors were sampled from a man between 18 and 35 years old who had mild COVID-19 (a few samples of this study predate the infection). Cell type and time point are not known.

This clonotype was seen more than once but under ten times. The chain combines TRBV7-8 with TRBJ2-6; TRBD1 might be the D (6 bases). Trimming stripped 5 bases from V and 3 bases from J, with 14 bases between. This CDR3 has 16 residues. From germline, CDR1 is SGHVS and CDR2 FQNEAQ. Here the CDR3 DNA reads TGTGCCAGCAGCCAGGGACATAGGGGTGGGGCCAACGTCCTGACTTTC. This sequence encodes CASSQGHRGGANVLTF.

The CDR3 nucleotides are TGCGCCAGCAGCCCGGACAGGCTCCGGAATTCACCCCTCCACTTT. As protein: CASSPDRLRNSPLHF. V is TRBV5-1 and J is TRBJ1-6, with 7 positions matching TRBD1. The junction had 8 bases not matched to a gene; V was cut back by 4 bases and J by 7 bases. This CDR3 has 15 residues. Per the germline V gene, CDR1 is SGHRS and CDR2 is YFSETQ.

The chain couples TRBV5-1 to TRBJ2-5; no clear D. Germline loops: CDR1 SGHRS, CDR2 YFSETQ. The CDR3 length is 13 residues. Trimming took off 4 bases at V and 5 bases at J, with 12 bases between the two ends. This chain's CDR3 is CASSPGHVETQYF. The CDR3 DNA follows: TGCGCCAGCAGCCCGGGCCACGTTGAGACCCAGTACTTC. Drawing the rest from reference TRBV5-1 and TRBJ2-5, the complete variable domain is KAGVTQTPRYLIKTRGQQVTLSCSPISGHRSVSWYQQTPGQGLQFLFEYFSETQRNKGNFPGRFSGRQFSNSRSEMNVSTLELGDSALYLCASSPGHVETQYFGPGTRLLVL.

CDR3 in amino acids: CASSRLGGRNEQFF. The CDR3 nucleotides read TGCGCCAGCAGCCGGTTAGGGGGGAGGAATGAGCAGTTCTTC. This chain uses TRBV4-3 with TRBJ2-1; D possibly uses TRBD1 or TRBD2 (6 bases each). Germline CDR1 reads LGHNA; CDR2 reads YSLEER. The CDR3 extends over 14 amino acids. Trimming removed 4 bases from V and 7 bases from J, with 14 bases in between.

This clonotype has at least ten counts. One end of the junction varies from germline; a read error may be responsible. This chain uses TRBV7-9 with TRBJ1-4; possible D gene TRBD1, 5 bases. Germline CDR1 reads SEHNR; CDR2 reads FQNEAQ (reference sequence). This CDR3 has 13 residues. CDR3 in amino acids: CASSLAAGGKLFF. CDR3 nucleotide sequence: TGTGCCAGCAGCCTAGCCGCCGGGGGAAAACTGTTTTTT. The full variable domain, its missing parts supplied by reference TRBV7-9 and TRBJ1-4, is DTGVSQNPRHKITKRGQNVTFRCDPISEHNRLYWYRQTLGQGPEFLTYFQNEAQLEKSRLLSDRFSAERPKGSFSTLEIQRTEQGDSAMYLCASSLAAGGKLFFGSGTQLSVL.

This clonotype was picked up a small number of times. V and J are TRBV5-4 and TRBJ2-1; 10 nucleotides line up with TRBD1. V gave up 4 bases and J gave up 5 bases; unmatched junction bases: 6. The length of the CDR3 is 15 residues. Germline V gene lookup returns CDR1 SGHNT and CDR2 YYREEE (reference sequence). The CDR3 nucleotides read TGTGCCAGCAGCAGGGACAGGGGACGCCACAATGAGCAGTTCTTC. This encodes CASSRDRGRHNEQFF.

This clonotype appeared many times. The chain carries TRBV10-3 and TRBJ2-7; D is uncertain. This CDR3 has 13 amino acids. CDR1 is ENHRY, CDR2 SYGVKD, per germline. With 0 bases removed from V and 5 bases from J, the gap between germline ends came to 8 bases. The CDR3 here is CAISESAGHEQYV. CDR3 in DNA: TGTGCCATCAGTGAGTCGGCCGGCCACGAGCAGTACGTC.

This clonotype has at least ten counts. This rearrangement joins TRBV6-2 or TRBV6-3 to TRBJ2-1; TRBD1 is a possible D gene (5 bases). Trimming removed 7 bases at V and 9 bases at J, with 10 bases between. The CDR3 spans 11 residues. CDR1 and CDR2 (germline): MNHEY, SVGEGT. The CDR3 reads CASTQGSEQFF. CDR3 sequence (DNA): TGTGCCAGCACTCAGGGAAGTGAGCAGTTCTTC.

This clonotype was seen repeatedly, ten times or more. This sequence joins TRBV4-2 and TRBJ2-5; D might be TRBD1 (5 bases). The germline V gene encodes CDR1 LGHNA and CDR2 YNFKEQ. The CDR3 consists of 15 residues. The V end was cut by 1 base, the J end by 5 bases, with 14 bases between. This chain's CDR3 is CASSQGGPGRETQYF. Here the CDR3 DNA reads TGTGCCAGCAGCCAAGGGGGCCCAGGGCGGGAGACCCAGTACTTC.

This clonotype has just a few counts. This sequence joins TRBV20-1 and TRBJ2-7; no firm D call. V was clipped by 5 bases and J by 0 bases, with 17 bases between them. CDR3 length equals 15 residues. Germline CDR1 is DFQATT and CDR2 is SNEGSKA (reference sequence). The CDR3 spells CSAPRPQVSSYEQYF. CDR3 DNA sequence: TGCAGTGCTCCACGGCCTCAGGTGAGCTCCTACGAGCAGTACTTC.

This clonotype was seen a handful of times. V is TRBV24-1 and J is TRBJ2-3; D is unresolved. CDR1 and CDR2 from the germline V gene are KGHDR and SFDVKD. The CDR3 spans 13 residues. Trimming cost V 4 bases and J 6 bases, with 10 bases left between them. CDR3 loop: CATSDPGRDTQYF. CDR3 DNA: TGTGCCACCAGTGACCCAGGAAGGGATACGCAGTATTTT.

This chain joins TRBV7-2 and TRBJ2-5, with 10 bases aligning to TRBD2. Germline V CDR1 and CDR2: SGHTA, FQGNSA. The CDR3 runs to 15 residues. J lost 5 bases, V lost 4 bases, and 7 bases had no gene match. CDR3 sequence (DNA): TGTGCCAGCAGCTCCGGACTAGCGGCAAGTGAGACCCAGTACTTC. Protein: CASSSGLAASETQYF.

The genes are TRBV12-3 or TRBV12-4 and TRBJ1-1; D is possibly TRBD1 (6 bases). The length of the CDR3 is 13 residues. Trimming stripped 3 bases from V and 6 bases from J, with 11 bases between. CDR3 in amino acids: CASSFRGGAEAFF. The DNA of the CDR3 is TGTGCCAGCAGTTTCAGGGGAGGAGCTGAAGCTTTCTTT.

DNA of the CDR3: TGTGCCAGCAGCTTGGAGTGGGGTCAGCTCTTGGGGGCCAACGTCCTGACTTTC. This gives the protein CASSLEWGQLLGANVLTF. The rearrangement joins TRBV5-5 to TRBJ2-6; unclear D gene. The CDR3 extends over 18 amino acids. Germline lookup yields CDR1 SGHKS and CDR2 YYEKEE (reference sequence). V lost 0 bases and J lost 4, with 17 bases in between.

The V gene is TRBV5-1, the J gene TRBJ2-5; D uncertain. With 3 bases removed from V and 1 base from J, the gap between germline ends came to 13 bases. This CDR3 is 15 amino acids long. Germline CDR1 is SGHRS and CDR2 is YFSETQ. The CDR3 here is CASSSQVDVQETQYF. The CDR3 DNA is TGCGCCAGCAGCTCCCAAGTGGACGTCCAAGAGACCCAGTACTTC.

This clonotype occurred many times. The chain recombines TRBV5-1 with TRBJ2-2; either TRBD1 or TRBD2 may supply D (5 bases each). V lost 4 bases and J lost 6, with 16 bases in between. Germline assignment: CDR1 SGHRS and CDR2 YFSETQ. The CDR3 runs to 15 residues. The CDR3 bases are TGCGCCAGCAGCAGGGGACGGGTAATTGCCGGGGAGCTGTTTTTT. Translation gives CASSRGRVIAGELFF.

The sample holds many counts of this clonotype. The chain combines TRBV7-7 with TRBJ2-2; 8 bases map to TRBD2. CDR1 is SSHAT, CDR2 FNYEAQ, per germline (reference sequence). The CDR3 spans 14 residues. The ends lost 6 bases at V and 0 bases at J; junction bases unmatched: 0. The CDR3 nucleotides are TGTGCCAGCAGACTAGCGGCGAACACCGGGGAGCTGTTTTTT. It specifies CASRLAANTGELFF.

This clonotype appeared many times. The rearrangement joins TRBV5-1 to TRBJ2-6, with TRBD1 matching 7 bases. This CDR3 spans 15 amino acids. Germline lookup yields CDR1 SGHRS and CDR2 YFSETQ. The J segment lost 1 base and the V segment lost 3 bases, leaving 1 base of the junction unmatched. CDR3 sequence (DNA): TGCGCCAGCAGCTCGGACAGGTCTGGGGCCAACGTCCTGACTTTC. It yields the protein CASSSDRSGANVLTF.

CDR3 amino acids: CASSFGDRAPYEQYF. CDR3 coding DNA: TGTGCCAGCAGCTTCGGCGACAGGGCACCCTACGAGCAGTACTTC. The rearrangement uses TRBV7-2 and TRBJ2-7; 7 positions match TRBD1. Trimming removed 3 bases from V and 2 bases from J; junction bases left unmatched: 7. CDR1 is SGHTA and CDR2 is FQGNSA in the germline V gene. The CDR3 sequence is 15 residues long.

The rearrangement joins TRBV12-3 or TRBV12-4 to TRBJ1-1, with TRBD1 as a possible D gene (6 bases). This CDR3 comprises 15 residues. V lost 5 bases, J lost 1 base, and 14 bases lay in between. Here the CDR3 reads CASSLGQPTNTEAFF. The CDR3 DNA sequence: TGTGCCAGCAGTCTAGGACAGCCTACGAACACTGAAGCTTTCTTT.

A word on this clonotype: Since a much larger clone is just one base distant, this may be a read error. The J gene is TRBJ1-1, the V gene TRBV5-1; D is undetermined. Germline lookup yields CDR1 SGHRS and CDR2 YFSETQ. The CDR3 runs to 13 residues. The V and J ends lost 2 bases and 4 bases respectively, with 9 bases between them. Here the CDR3 DNA reads TGCGCCAGCAGCTTCGGTCTGTCCACTGAAGCTTTCTTT. It encodes CASSFGLSTEAFF.

This CDR3 is CASSLGGTGPLHF. CDR3 sequence (DNA): TGTGCCAGCAGCTTGGGGGGCACAGGGCCCCTCCACTTT. The chain joins TRBV5-4 to TRBJ1-6; D may be TRBD1 (6 bases). The CDR3 totals 13 residues. V was shortened by 0 bases and J by 13 bases, with 11 bases between the two germline ends. In germline, CDR1 is SGHNT, CDR2 YYREEE (reference sequence).